The 4 T cell receptor beta chains presented below share a single source sample, sequenced in a study of cytomegalovirus exposure and HLA in healthy donors. Sequencing was performed with immunoSEQ multiplex PCR; in TCRdb, only in-frame clones are kept and a portion is missing. The table lists 150,000 to 200,000 clones, approximately 85% of them singletons, with more than 1.1% in the top ten. Sequences were obtained from PBMCs. The receptor source for this set is a woman aged 18-29 years in good health and CMV-seronegative.

This clone was counted a few times. The V gene is TRBV7-6, the J gene TRBJ1-1, with TRBD1 as a possible D gene (6 bases). This CDR3 has 15 residues. Per germline, CDR1 SGHVS and CDR2 FNYEAQ. V lost 0 bases and J 1 base, leaving 9 bases between the germline ends. Here the CDR3 DNA reads TGTGCCAGCAGCTTAGCGTCGGGACAGAACACTGAAGCTTTCTTT. It is translated as CASSLASGQNTEAFF.

J is TRBJ1-6 and V is TRBV10-1; TRBD1 is a possible D gene (5 bases). The CDR3 is 19 amino acids. V was shortened by 7 bases and J by 0 bases, with 22 bases between the two germline ends. Germline CDR1 is WNHNN and CDR2 is SYGVQD (reference sequence). CDR3 loop: CASIYSGPLRYSYNSPLHF. In DNA, the CDR3 is TGCGCCAGCATCTACTCAGGGCCGCTGCGTTACTCCTATAATTCACCCCTCCACTTT.

A few counts support this clone. This chain links TRBV7-9 with TRBJ2-5, with 9 positions matching TRBD1. The CDR3 runs to 14 residues. CDR1 and CDR2 (germline): SEHNR, FQNEAQ (reference sequence). J was trimmed by 1 base and V by 5 bases; bases with no gene match: 2. As DNA, the CDR3 is TGTGCCAGCAGCCCGGGACAGGGCCAAGAGACCCAGTACTTC. The encoded protein is CASSPGQGQETQYF.

In this sample, this clone turned up once. The rearrangement joins TRBV28 to TRBJ1-1, with D uncertain. This CDR3 is built from 17 residues. CDR1 is MDHEN, CDR2 SYDVKM, per germline. Trimming removed 7 bases at V and 2 bases at J, with 23 bases between. CDR3 sequence reads: CASIPMYFEGANTEAFF. The CDR3 nucleotides are TGTGCCAGCATCCCCATGTATTTCGAGGGAGCTAACACTGAAGCTTTCTTT. Based on the CDR3 plus reference TRBV28 and TRBJ1-1, the full variable domain is DVKVTQSSRYLVKRTGEKVFLECVQDMDHENMFWYRQDPGLGLRLIYFSYDVKMKEKGDIPEGYSVSREKKERFSLILESASTNQTSMYLCASIPMYFEGANTEAFFGQGTRLTVV.